This section outlines one TCR beta chain sequence together with its context. Its antigen remains undetermined. A junction end diverges from the germline sequence, so it may reflect a read error. This entry comes from a study of CD8 T cells in ankylosing spondylitis (dated by TCRdb to the late 2010s). At the level of the whole study: T cell receptor beta repertoires were profiled in healthy donors and ankylosing spondylitis patients so that disease-linked TCR variants could be found. Peripheral blood was sampled, and synovial fluid was also collected from ankylosing spondylitis patients. In total, the full study cohort was made up of roughly 110 healthy donors and 25 ankylosing spondylitis patients.

Instrument on record: Illumina HiSeq 2500. Quantitative 5'-RACE with molecular barcodes was used to prepare TCR beta libraries. The study's own analysis went as follows. To identify disease-linked TCR variants, a new computational method was used, one built on a probabilistic model of VDJ rearrangement. TCRdb took the public reads, trimmed them with fastp at Q25, ran MiXCR for clone calling and kept in-frame beta chains. Rows with one shared CDR3 protein collapse into an entry with the most common genes and DNA. The V and J calls shown here were made by TCRdb, not taken from the authors' results. For this sample the table gives around 250,000 distinct CDR3 sequences, of which 15% to 20% were detected only once. About a third of the sample is in the top ten clones. From the germline V gene, CDR1 is MGHRA and CDR2 is YSYEKL. The CDR3, from cysteine to phenylalanine, totals 15 residues. Only the CDR3 part of the read is kept: 45 bases, read in frame from the first base.

Findings and caveats that apply to the study as a whole: A CD8+ phenotype was shown by the disease-linked clones, which were found at relatively low frequencies in peripheral blood. The disease-linked clones were reported as significantly enriched in matched synovial fluid samples from ankylosing spondylitis patients. Some motif variants were previously reported in synovial fluid and blood of reactive arthritis patients, suggesting common disease-initiation mechanisms. Blood from ankylosing spondylitis patients appeared to be characterized by a TCR beta motif composed of eight or nine highly homologous amino acid variants.

This sequence was found in a male donor with ankylosing spondylitis or in good health (not recorded which). Sequenced: blood, either unsorted or a sorted T cell fraction (not recorded which). This sequence uses TRBV4-1 and TRBJ2-7; the D gene is perhaps TRBD1, from 6 matching bases. In nucleotide form, the sequence is TGCGCCCGCAGCCACGAGACAGGACTCTCCTACGAGCAGTACTTC. Its amino acids are CARSHETGLSYEQYF.